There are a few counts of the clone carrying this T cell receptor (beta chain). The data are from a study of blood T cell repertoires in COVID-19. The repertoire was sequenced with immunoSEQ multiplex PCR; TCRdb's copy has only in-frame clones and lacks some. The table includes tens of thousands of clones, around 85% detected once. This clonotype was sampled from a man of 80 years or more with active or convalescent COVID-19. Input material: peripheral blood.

CDR3 sequence: CASSQAGRETYEQYF. DNA of the CDR3: TGCGCCAGCAGCCAAGCGGGGAGGGAAACCTACGAGCAGTACTTC. The rearrangement joins TRBV4-1 to TRBJ2-7; 7 bases are shared with TRBD2. CDR3 length equals 15 residues. V shed 1 base and J 2 bases; nucleotides not matched to a gene: 5. The germline V gene encodes CDR1 MGHRA and CDR2 YSYEKL.